The rows below give T cell receptor beta chains drawn from one sample of a study of T cell changes during pregnancy in multiple sclerosis. Repertoires were generated with immunoSEQ multiplex PCR, while TCRdb's copy carries only in-frame clones and drops some. The sample carries over 35,000 clones, roughly 90% recorded once. The sequenced sample was CD8+ T cells from peripheral blood mononuclear cells, obtained in the first trimester of pregnancy. These receptor sequences come from a female donor with multiple sclerosis, enrolled in a pregnancy study. CDR3s include the opening cysteine and the closing phenylalanine or tryptophan. The D gene is left open where the match is weak.

d_call j_call v_call cdr3_aa cdr3_nt
TRBD2 TRBJ2-7 TRBV6-1 CASSESGSGGDEQYF TGTGCCAGCAGTGAATCGGGTAGCGGGGGCGACGAGCAGTACTTC
TRBD2 TRBJ2-1 TRBV7-6 CASSPLREGAFFNEQFF TGTGCCAGCAGCCCCCTGCGGGAGGGCGCCTTCTTCAATGAGCAGTTCTTC
. TRBJ1-2 TRBV30 CAWSGLPPQEISNYGYTF TGTGCCTGGAGTGGCCTCCCCCCACAGGAGATCTCTAACTATGGCTACACCTTC
TRBD2 TRBJ2-3 TRBV27 CASSPGTNPTDTQYF TGTGCCAGCAGTCCTGGGACTAATCCCACAGATACGCAGTATTTT
. TRBJ2-5 TRBV6-1 CASLGLGETQYF TGTGCCAGCTTGGGACTCGGAGAGACCCAGTACTTC
. TRBJ1-3 TRBV13 CASLIGSGNTIYF TGTGCCAGTCTAATCGGCTCTGGAAACACCATATATTTT
. TRBJ2-7 TRBV13 CASAAGSSPSEQYF TGTGCCAGCGCCGCCGGGTCCTCTCCCAGCGAGCAGTACTTC
. TRBJ1-1 TRBV4-1 CASSLPPGQNTEAFF TGCGCCAGCAGCCTCCCTCCGGGACAGAACACTGAAGCTTTCTTT
TRBD1 TRBJ2-5 TRBV9 CASSVFVTGDETQYF TGTGCCAGCAGCGTTTTTGTCACAGGGGATGAGACCCAGTACTTC
. TRBJ1-1 TRBV15 CATERGNTEAFF TGTGCCACCGAACGGGGGAACACTGAAGCTTTCTTT
TRBD1 TRBJ1-2 TRBV5-1 CASSLSGTEGNYGYTF TGCGCCAGCAGCCTCTCCGGGACAGAGGGGAACTATGGCTACACCTTC
. TRBJ2-7 TRBV27 CASRQGAYEQYF TGTGCCAGCAGACAGGGAGCCTACGAGCAGTACTTC
. TRBJ2-7 TRBV11-2 CASSLEWDNIGSYEQYF TGTGCCAGCAGCTTAGAATGGGACAACATCGGATCCTACGAGCAGTACTTC
TRBD1 TRBJ2-2 TRBV29-1 CSGGQADLPRGELFF TGCAGCGGAGGACAGGCGGACTTACCACGCGGGGAGCTGTTTTTT
TRBD1 TRBJ2-1 TRBV6-5 CASSGPGGAANEQFF TGTGCCAGCAGTGGACCAGGGGGCGCGGCCAATGAGCAGTTCTTC
TRBD1 TRBJ1-2 TRBV27 CASSRSRTGGFGYGYTF TGTGCCAGCTCCCGGTCAAGGACAGGGGGCTTTGGGTATGGCTACACCTTC
. TRBJ1-5 TRBV11-2 CASSRTTNQPQHF TGTGCCAGCAGCCGAACTACCAATCAGCCCCAGCATTTT
. TRBJ1-2 TRBV12-5 CASGGGAGRVYGYTF TGTGCTAGCGGCGGGGGCGCAGGTCGGGTTTATGGCTACACCTTC
TRBD1 TRBJ1-6 TRBV6-1 CASSRDDRGQSPLHF TGTGCCAGCAGCAGAGATGACAGGGGACAATCACCCCTCCACTTT
. TRBJ1-1 TRBV13 CASSQGSPNTEAFF TGTGCCAGCAGCCAGGGGTCCCCGAACACTGAAGCTTTCTTT